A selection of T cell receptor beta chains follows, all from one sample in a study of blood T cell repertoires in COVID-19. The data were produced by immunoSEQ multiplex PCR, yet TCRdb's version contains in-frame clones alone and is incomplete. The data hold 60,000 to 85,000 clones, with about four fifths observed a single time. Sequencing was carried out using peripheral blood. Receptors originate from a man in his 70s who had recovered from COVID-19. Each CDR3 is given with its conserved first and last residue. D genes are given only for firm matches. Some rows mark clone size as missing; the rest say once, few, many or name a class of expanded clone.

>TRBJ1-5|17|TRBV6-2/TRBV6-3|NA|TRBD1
TGTGCCAGCAGTTACCAGACAGGGCCTGGAAGCAATCAGCCCCAGCATTTT
CASSYQTGPGSNQPQHF
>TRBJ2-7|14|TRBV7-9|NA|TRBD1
TGTGCCAGCAGCTTAGAGGGACAGAACTACGAGCAGTACTTC
CASSLEGQNYEQYF
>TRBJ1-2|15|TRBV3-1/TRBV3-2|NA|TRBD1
TGTGCCAGCAGCCAAGATACAGGGGGAGTCTATGGCTACACCTTC
CASSQDTGGVYGYTF
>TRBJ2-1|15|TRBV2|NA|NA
TGTGCCAGCAGTGACCGGGGGTTGGTCTACAATGAGCAGTTCTTC
CASSDRGLVYNEQFF
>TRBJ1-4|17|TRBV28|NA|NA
TGTGCCAGCAGTTCCTTGGGGGCCGTTACAACTAATGAAAAACTGTTTTTT
CASSSLGAVTTNEKLFF
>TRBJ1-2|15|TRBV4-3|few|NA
TGCGCCAGCAGCCAAGGCCCAGATCCTAACTATGGCTACACCTTC
CASSQGPDPNYGYTF
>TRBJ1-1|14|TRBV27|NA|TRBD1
TGTGCCAGCAGTAAAGGACAGGGGAACACTGAAGCTTTCTTT
CASSKGQGNTEAFF
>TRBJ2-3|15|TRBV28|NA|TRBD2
TGTGCCAGCAGTTCCCTAGCGGGAGGCACAGATACGCAGTATTTT
CASSSLAGGTDTQYF
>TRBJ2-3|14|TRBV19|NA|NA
TGTGCCAGTAGTCAGGGGGGAGTTGCAGATACGCAGTATTTT
CASSQGGVADTQYF
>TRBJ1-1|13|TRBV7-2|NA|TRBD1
TGTGCCAGCAGCTTACAGACAGGGGATGAAGCTTTCTTT
CASSLQTGDEAFF
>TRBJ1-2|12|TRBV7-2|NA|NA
TGTGCCAGCAGCGGTCCCCGGGGTGGCTACACCTTC
CASSGPRGGYTF
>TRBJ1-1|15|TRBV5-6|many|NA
TGTGCCAGCAGCGGTACGCTACAGGGAAACACTGAAGCTTTCTTT
CASSGTLQGNTEAFF
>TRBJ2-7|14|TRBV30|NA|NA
TGTGCCTGGAGTCGAGGGAGGACCGACTACGAGCAGTACTTC
CAWSRGRTDYEQYF
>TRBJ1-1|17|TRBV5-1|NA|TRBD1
TGCGCCAGCAGCTTCCACGGACAGGGATCTCTAAACACTGAAGCTTTCTTT
CASSFHGQGSLNTEAFF
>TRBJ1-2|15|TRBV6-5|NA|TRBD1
TGTGCCAGCAGGTCGACAGGGAGAGTTAACTATGGCTACACCTTC
CASRSTGRVNYGYTF
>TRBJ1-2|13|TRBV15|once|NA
TGTGCCACCAGCGAGCAGAGCGGGGGAGGCTACACCTTC
CATSEQSGGGYTF
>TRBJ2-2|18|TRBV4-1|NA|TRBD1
TGCGCCAGCAGCCCACGGACAGGGATTCCTCGCGGCACCGGGGAGCTGTTTTTT
CASSPRTGIPRGTGELFF
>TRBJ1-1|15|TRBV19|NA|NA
TGTGCCAGTAGTACGCAACAGGGATTGAACACTGAAGCTTTCTTT
CASSTQQGLNTEAFF
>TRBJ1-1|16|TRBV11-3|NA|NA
TGTGCCAGCAGCTTAGTAGGGGGGGCATATCACACTGAAGCTTTCTTT
CASSLVGGAYHTEAFF
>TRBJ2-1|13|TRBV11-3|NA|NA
TGTGCCAGCAGCTTAGGTCTGTACAATGAGCAGTTCTTC
CASSLGLYNEQFF
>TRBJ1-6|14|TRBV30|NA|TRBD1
TGTGCCTGGAATCCCAGGGGGTCGTATTCACCCCTCCACTTT
CAWNPRGSYSPLHF
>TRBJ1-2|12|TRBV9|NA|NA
TGTGCCAGCAGCCGTCTCCGCTATGGCTACACCTTC
CASSRLRYGYTF
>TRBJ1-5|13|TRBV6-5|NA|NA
TGTGCCAGCAGTTCTACGACGGGGCAGCCCCAGCATTTT
CASSSTTGQPQHF
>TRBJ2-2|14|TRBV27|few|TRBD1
TGTGCCAGCAGTTCAAGGACAGGGACAGGAGTTCTGTTTTTT
CASSSRTGTGVLFF
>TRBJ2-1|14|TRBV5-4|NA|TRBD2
TGTGCCAGCAGCCCGGGACTAGCGGGCGCTGAGCAGTTCTTC
CASSPGLAGAEQFF
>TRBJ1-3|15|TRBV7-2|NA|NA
TGTGCCAGCAGCTTAGTCGCAGGGGTTGGAAACACCATATATTTT
CASSLVAGVGNTIYF
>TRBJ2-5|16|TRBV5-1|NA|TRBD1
TGCGCCAGCAGTAAGACCGGGACAGGGGAGGGAGAGACCCAGTACTTC
CASSKTGTGEGETQYF
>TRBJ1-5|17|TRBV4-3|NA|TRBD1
TGCGCCAGCAGCCAAGGGACAGGGGCCAAGGTTGGGCAGCCCCAGCATTTT
CASSQGTGAKVGQPQHF